This T cell receptor beta chain stems from a study of early T cells in non-severe SARS-CoV-2 infection. This CDR3 has 13 residues. Germline assignment: CDR1 DFQATT and CDR2 SNEGSKA (reference sequence). The germline V and J ends were trimmed by 4 bases and 3 bases, with 12 bases remaining between them. Tagging with unique molecular identifiers was applied to individual cDNA molecules. Using its own MiXCR run on the 5' RACE reads, TCRdb lists one record per CDR3 protein. The repertoire includes tens of thousands of distinct CDR3 sequences, 6% to 6.5% of them detected once, and around 12% sits in the top ten.

This clonotype was obtained from an adult who was a healthcare worker with PCR-confirmed SARS-CoV-2 infection or an uninfected control (not recorded which). The sequenced sample consisted of whole blood. The chain carries TRBV20-1 and TRBJ1-1; TRBD1 might be the D (6 bases). The CDR3 sequence is CSATGQSYTEAFF. CDR3 nucleotides: TGCAGTGCTACCGGACAGTCCTACACTGAAGCTTTCTTT.